This T cell receptor beta chain came from a study of response to subunit inactivated influenza vaccine. This clonotype was picked up a small number of times. Its antigen remains unknown. Broader study findings: The authors suggested that every seasonal influenza vaccination recruits few new T cells.

The length of the CDR3 is 17 residues. Germline V gives CDR1 LGHNA, CDR2 YSLEER. J was trimmed by 5 bases and V by 0 bases; bases with no gene match: 8. TCRdb used MiXCR to reprocess the RT-PCR reads, holding one entry per CDR3 protein. The data contain over 650,000 distinct CDR3 sequences, around 20% of them singletons. This sequence joins TRBV4-3 and TRBJ2-5; 11 bases map to TRBD2. The sequencing here drew on PBMCs from blood, taken roughly 5 days after vaccination. This receptor was obtained from a man aged 45-65 years who received an inactivated influenza vaccine. The CDR3 DNA follows: TGCGCCAGCAGCCAAGAAGTTGTGCTAGCGGGGGGCGAGACCCAGTACTTC. Translating gives CASSQEVVLAGGETQYF.